This TCR beta chain was observed in a study of cytomegalovirus exposure and HLA in healthy donors. Using immunoSEQ multiplex PCR, the repertoire was profiled, and TCRdb retains in-frame clones only, with some absent. The sample lists approximately 190,000 clones, more than 80% occurring once. The sample taken for sequencing was PBMCs. The source of this sequence is a young man in good health and CMV-seropositive.

Here the CDR3 DNA reads TGTGCCAGCAGCCCGATAGGGACTAGCGGGAGTTGGTCCTACAATGAGCAGTTCTTC. The encoded protein is CASSPIGTSGSWSYNEQFF. This chain joins TRBV5-6 and TRBJ2-1, with TRBD2 identical over 14 bases. Germline CDR1 reads SGHDT; CDR2 reads YYEEEE. J was trimmed by 1 base and V by 4 bases; bases with no gene match: 10. This CDR3 is 19 amino acids long.